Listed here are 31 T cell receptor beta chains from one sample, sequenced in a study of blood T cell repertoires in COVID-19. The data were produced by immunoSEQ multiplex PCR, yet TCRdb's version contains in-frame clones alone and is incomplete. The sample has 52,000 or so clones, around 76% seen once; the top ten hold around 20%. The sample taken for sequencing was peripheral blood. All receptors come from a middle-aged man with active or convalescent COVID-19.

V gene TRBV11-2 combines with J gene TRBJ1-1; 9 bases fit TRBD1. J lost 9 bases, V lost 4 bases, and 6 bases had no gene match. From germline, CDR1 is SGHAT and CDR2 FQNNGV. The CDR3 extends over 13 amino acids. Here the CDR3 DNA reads TGTGCCAGCAGCTCGATAGGGACAGGGAAAGCTTTCTTT. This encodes CASSSIGTGKAFF.

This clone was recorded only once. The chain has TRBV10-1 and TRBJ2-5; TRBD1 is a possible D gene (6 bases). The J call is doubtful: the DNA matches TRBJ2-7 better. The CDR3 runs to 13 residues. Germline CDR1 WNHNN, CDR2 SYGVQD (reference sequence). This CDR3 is CASSGNRDTEQYF. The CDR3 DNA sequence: TGCGCCAGCAGTGGGAACAGGGACACCGAGCAGTACTTC.

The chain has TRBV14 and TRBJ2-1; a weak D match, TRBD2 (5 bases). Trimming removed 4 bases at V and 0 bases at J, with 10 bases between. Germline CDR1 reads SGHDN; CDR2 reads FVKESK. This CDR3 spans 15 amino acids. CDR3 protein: CASSRGYSSYNEQFF. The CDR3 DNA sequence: TGTGCCAGCAGCCGAGGGTATAGCTCCTACAATGAGCAGTTCTTC.

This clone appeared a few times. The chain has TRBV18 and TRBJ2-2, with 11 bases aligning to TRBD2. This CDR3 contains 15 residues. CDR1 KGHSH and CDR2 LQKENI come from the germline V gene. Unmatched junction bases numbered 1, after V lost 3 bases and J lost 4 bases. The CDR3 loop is CASSPTSGVTGELFF. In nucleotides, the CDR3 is TGTGCCAGCTCACCGACTAGCGGGGTCACCGGGGAGCTGTTTTTT.

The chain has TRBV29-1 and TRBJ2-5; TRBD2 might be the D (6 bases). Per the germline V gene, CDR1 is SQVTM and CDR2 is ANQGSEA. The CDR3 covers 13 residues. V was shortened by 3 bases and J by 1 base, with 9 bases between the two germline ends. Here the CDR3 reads CSVETRTQETQYF. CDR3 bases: TGCAGCGTTGAGACTAGGACCCAAGAGACCCAGTACTTC.

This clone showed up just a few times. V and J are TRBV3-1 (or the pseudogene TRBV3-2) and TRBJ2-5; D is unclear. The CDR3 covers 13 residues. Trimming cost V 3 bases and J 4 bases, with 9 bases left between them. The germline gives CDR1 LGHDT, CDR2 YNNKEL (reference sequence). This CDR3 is CASSQLGGETQYF. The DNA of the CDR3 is TGTGCCAGCAGCCAGTTAGGCGGAGAGACCCAGTACTTC.

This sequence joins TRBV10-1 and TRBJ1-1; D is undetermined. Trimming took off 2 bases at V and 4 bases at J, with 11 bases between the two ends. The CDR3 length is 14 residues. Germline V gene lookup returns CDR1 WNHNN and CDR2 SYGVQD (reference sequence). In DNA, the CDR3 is TGCGCCAGCAGTGAGAGTCCGGTTTTCACTGAAGCTTTCTTT. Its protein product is CASSESPVFTEAFF.

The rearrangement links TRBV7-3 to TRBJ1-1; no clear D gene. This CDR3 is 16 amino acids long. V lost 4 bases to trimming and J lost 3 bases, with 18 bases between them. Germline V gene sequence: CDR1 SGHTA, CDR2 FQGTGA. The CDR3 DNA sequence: TGTGCCAGCAGCTCACACGGGATACTCGGGGACACTGAAGCTTTCTTT. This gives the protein CASSSHGILGDTEAFF. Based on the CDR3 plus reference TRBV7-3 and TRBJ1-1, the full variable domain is GAGVSQTPSNKVTEKGKYVELRCDPISGHTALYWYRQSLGQGPEFLIYFQGTGAADDSGLPNDRFFAVRPEGSVSTLKIQRTERGDSAVYLCASSSHGILGDTEAFFGQGTRLTVV.

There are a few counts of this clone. CDR3 sequence: CAISMQGRYGYTF. CDR3 bases: TGTGCCATCTCAATGCAGGGCCGCTATGGCTACACCTTC. This chain links TRBV10-3 with TRBJ1-2; TRBD1 might be the D (5 bases). The CDR3 is made up of 13 amino acids. Trimming shortened V by 8 bases and J by 4 bases, and 14 bases separated the two germline ends. The germline V gene has CDR1 ENHRY and CDR2 SYGVKD.

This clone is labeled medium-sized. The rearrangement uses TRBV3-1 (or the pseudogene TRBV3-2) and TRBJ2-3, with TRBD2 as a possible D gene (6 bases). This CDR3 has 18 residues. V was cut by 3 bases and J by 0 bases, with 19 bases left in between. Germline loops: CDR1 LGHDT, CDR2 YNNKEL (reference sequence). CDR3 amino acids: CASSHLGKTGESTDTQYF. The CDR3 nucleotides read TGTGCCAGCAGCCACCTCGGGAAAACGGGAGAAAGCACAGATACGCAGTATTTT.

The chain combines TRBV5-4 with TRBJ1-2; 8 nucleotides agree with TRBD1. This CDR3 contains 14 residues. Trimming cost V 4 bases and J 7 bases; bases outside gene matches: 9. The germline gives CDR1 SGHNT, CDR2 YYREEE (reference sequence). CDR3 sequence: CASSPQGVKGGYTF. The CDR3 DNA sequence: TGTGCCAGCAGCCCACAGGGGGTGAAGGGTGGCTACACCTTC.

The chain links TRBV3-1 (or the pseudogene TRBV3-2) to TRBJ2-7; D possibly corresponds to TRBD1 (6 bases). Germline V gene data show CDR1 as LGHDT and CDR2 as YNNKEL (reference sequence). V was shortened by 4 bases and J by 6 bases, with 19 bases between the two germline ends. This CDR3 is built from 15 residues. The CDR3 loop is CASSLSWQGSGEQYF. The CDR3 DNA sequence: TGTGCCAGCAGCCTTTCCTGGCAGGGGTCCGGCGAGCAGTACTTC.

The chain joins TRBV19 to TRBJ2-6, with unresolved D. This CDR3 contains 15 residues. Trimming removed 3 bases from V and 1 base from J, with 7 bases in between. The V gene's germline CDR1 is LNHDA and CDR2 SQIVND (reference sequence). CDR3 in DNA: TGTGCCAGTAGTATGACCAGGTCTGGGGCCAACGTCCTGACTTTC. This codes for CASSMTRSGANVLTF. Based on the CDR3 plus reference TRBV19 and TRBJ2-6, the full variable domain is DGGITQSPKYLFRKEGQNVTLSCEQNLNHDAMYWYRQDPGQGLRLIYYSQIVNDFQKGDIAEGYSVSREKKESFPLTVTSAQKNPTAFYLCASSMTRSGANVLTFGAGSRLTVL.

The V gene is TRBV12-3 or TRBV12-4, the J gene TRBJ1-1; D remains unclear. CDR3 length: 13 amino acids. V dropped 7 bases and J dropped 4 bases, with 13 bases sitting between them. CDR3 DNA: TGTGCCAGCACTACTCTCCGGGGCACTGAAGCTTTCTTT. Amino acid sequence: CASTTLRGTEAFF.

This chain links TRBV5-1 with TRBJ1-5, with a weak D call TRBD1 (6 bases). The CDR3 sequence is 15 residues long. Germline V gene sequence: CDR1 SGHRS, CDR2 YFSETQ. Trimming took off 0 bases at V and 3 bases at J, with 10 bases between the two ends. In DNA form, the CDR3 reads TGCGCCAGCAGCTTGGGAAACAGGGACAATCAGCCCCAGCATTTT. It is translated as CASSLGNRDNQPQHF. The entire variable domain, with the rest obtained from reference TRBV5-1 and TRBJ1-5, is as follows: KAGVTQTPRYLIKTRGQQVTLSCSPISGHRSVSWYQQTPGQGLQFLFEYFSETQRNKGNFPGRFSGRQFSNSRSEMNVSTLELGDSALYLCASSLGNRDNQPQHFGDGTRLSIL.

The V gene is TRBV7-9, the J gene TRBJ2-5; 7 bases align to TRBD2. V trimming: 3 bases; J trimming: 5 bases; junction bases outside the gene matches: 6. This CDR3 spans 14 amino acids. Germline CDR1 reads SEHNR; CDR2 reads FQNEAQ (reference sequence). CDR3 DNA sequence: TGTGCCAGCAGCTTGACCCTCGGGGGGGAGACCCAGTACTTC. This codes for CASSLTLGGETQYF.

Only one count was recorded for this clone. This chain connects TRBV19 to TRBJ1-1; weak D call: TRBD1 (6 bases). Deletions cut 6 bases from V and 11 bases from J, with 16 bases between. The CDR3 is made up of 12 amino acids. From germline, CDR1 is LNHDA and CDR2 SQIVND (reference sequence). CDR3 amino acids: CASRDRTRGAFF. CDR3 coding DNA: TGTGCCAGTAGAGACCGGACAAGGGGGGCTTTCTTT.

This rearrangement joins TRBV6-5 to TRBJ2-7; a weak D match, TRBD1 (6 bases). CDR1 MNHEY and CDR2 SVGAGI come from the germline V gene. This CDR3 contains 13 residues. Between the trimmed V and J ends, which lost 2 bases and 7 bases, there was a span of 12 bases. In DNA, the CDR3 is TGTGCCAGCAGTTACGACTTCCAGGGGGAGCAGTACTTC. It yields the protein CASSYDFQGEQYF.

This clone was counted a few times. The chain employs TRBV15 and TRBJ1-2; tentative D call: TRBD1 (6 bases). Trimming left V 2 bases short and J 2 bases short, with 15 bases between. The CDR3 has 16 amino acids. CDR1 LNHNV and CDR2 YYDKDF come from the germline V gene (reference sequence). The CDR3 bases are TGTGCCACCAGCAGAACCTCTTATACAGGGAACTATGGCTACACCTTC. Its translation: CATSRTSYTGNYGYTF.

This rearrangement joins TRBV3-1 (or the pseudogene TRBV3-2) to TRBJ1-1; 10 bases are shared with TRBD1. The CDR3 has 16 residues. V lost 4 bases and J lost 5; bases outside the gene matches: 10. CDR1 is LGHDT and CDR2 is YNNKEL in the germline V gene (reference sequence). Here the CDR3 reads CASSRDRGRDWTEAFF. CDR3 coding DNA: TGTGCCAGCAGCCGGGACAGGGGTCGCGATTGGACTGAAGCTTTCTTT.

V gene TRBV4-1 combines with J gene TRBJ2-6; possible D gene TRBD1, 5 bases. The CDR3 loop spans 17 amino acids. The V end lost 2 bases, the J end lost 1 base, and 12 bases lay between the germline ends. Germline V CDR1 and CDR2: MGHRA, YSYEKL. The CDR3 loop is CASSQQQDVSGANVLTF. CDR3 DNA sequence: TGCGCCAGCAGCCAACAACAGGACGTTTCTGGGGCCAACGTCCTGACTTTC.

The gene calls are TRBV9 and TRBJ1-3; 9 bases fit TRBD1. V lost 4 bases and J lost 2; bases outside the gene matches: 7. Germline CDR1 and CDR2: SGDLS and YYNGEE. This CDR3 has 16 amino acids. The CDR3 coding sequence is TGTGCCAGCAGCATTGGGACAGGGTCGGCTGGAAACACCATATATTTT. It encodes CASSIGTGSAGNTIYF.

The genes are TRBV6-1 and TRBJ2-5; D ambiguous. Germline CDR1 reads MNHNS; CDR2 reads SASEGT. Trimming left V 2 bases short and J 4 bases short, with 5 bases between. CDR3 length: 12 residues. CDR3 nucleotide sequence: TGTGCCAGCAGTGAAACTCGAGAGACCCAGTACTTC. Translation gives CASSETRETQYF.

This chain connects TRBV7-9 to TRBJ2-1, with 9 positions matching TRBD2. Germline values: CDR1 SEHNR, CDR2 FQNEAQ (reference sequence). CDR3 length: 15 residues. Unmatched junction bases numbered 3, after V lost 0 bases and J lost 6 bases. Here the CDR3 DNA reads TGTGCCAGCAGCTTAGCTAGCGGGAGTTCCAATGAGCAGTTCTTC. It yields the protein CASSLASGSSNEQFF.

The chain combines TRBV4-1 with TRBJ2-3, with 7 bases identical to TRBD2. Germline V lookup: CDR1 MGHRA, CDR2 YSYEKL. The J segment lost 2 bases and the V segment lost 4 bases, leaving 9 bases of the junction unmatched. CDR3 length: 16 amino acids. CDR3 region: CASSPFIGRNTDTQYF. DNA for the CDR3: TGCGCCAGCAGCCCGTTTATCGGGAGGAACACAGATACGCAGTATTTT.

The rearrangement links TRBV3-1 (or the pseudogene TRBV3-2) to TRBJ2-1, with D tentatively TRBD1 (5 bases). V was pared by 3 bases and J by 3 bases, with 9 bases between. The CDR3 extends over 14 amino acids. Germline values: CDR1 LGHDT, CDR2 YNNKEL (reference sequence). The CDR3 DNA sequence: TGTGCCAGCAGCCAGATAGGGGTCTACAATGAGCAGTTCTTC. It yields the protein CASSQIGVYNEQFF.

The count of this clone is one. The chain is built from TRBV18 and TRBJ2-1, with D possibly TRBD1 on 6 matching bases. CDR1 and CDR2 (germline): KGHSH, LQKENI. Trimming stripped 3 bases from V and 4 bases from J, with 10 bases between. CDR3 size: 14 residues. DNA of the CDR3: TGTGCCAGCTCACCGGGACACCCTTACAATGAGCAGTTCTTC. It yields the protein CASSPGHPYNEQFF.

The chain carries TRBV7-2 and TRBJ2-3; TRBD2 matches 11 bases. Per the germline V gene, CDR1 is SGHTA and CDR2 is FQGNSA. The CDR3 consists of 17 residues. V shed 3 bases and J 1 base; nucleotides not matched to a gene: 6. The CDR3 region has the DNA TGTGCCAGCAGCTTGGTTAGCGGGGGGGCGGGCACAGATACGCAGTATTTT. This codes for CASSLVSGGAGTDTQYF.

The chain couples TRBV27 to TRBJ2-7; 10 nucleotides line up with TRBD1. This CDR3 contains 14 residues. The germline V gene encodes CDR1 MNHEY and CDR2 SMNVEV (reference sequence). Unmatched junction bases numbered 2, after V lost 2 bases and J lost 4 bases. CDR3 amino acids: CASSLDRGLYEQYF. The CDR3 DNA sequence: TGTGCCAGCAGTTTAGACAGGGGGCTATACGAGCAGTACTTC.

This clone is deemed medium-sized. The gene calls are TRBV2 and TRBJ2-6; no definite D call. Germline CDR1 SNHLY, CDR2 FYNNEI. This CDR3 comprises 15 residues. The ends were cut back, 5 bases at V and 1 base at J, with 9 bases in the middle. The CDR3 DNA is TGTGCCAGCAGTCCTATCTCGTCTGGGGCCAACGTCCTGACTTTC. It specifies CASSPISSGANVLTF.

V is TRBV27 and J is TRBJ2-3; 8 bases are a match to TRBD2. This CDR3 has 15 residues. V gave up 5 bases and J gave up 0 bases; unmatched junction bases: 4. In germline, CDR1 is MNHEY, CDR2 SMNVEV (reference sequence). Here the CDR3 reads CASSPIAGSTDTQYF. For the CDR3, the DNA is TGTGCCAGCAGTCCTATAGCGGGGAGCACAGATACGCAGTATTTT.